A single sample gave rise to the 25 T cell receptor beta chains below, sequenced in a study of blood T cells in healthy people across ages. For the second PCR, which ran for about 6 to 11 cycles, a sample-barcoded 5' primer and a J-beta primer mix were used. One entry per CDR3 protein, called by TCRdb with MiXCR from the 5' RACE reads. Among 2 million or so distinct CDR3 sequences listed, about 50% were seen once. Sequenced input: blood. All receptors come from a woman aged 40 to 50 in good health.

Written as DNA, the CDR3 is TGTGCCAGCAGCCAATTGTCCCCCTCCTACGAGCAGTACTTC. Its protein product is CASSQLSPSYEQYF. This rearrangement joins TRBV14 to TRBJ2-7, with unresolved D. This CDR3 spans 14 amino acids. V lost 2 bases to trimming and J lost 0 bases, with 8 bases between them. Germline lookup yields CDR1 SGHDN and CDR2 FVKESK.

The chain recombines TRBV12-3 or TRBV12-4 with TRBJ1-1, with TRBD1 matching 10 bases. The V segment lost 6 bases and the J segment 4 bases; nucleotides outside the gene matches: 20. The CDR3 runs to 19 residues. In DNA, the CDR3 is TGTGCCAGCAGCACCGGGACAGGGGCCTCTTTCGGACTTAGCACTGAAGCTTTCTTT. As protein: CASSTGTGASFGLSTEAFF.

As DNA, the CDR3 is TGTGCCAGCAGTACCTACAGGGTGGCCTACAATGAGCAGTTCTTC. It is translated as CASSTYRVAYNEQFF. This sequence joins TRBV6-2 or TRBV6-3 and TRBJ2-1, with D maybe TRBD1 (6 bases). Germline CDR1 and CDR2: MNHEY and SVGEGT. V was trimmed by 5 bases and J by 2 bases, leaving 13 bases between them. This CDR3 is 15 amino acids long.

The J gene is TRBJ1-5, the V gene TRBV15; maybe TRBD1 (5 bases). Germline values: CDR1 LNHNV, CDR2 YYDKDF (reference sequence). V lost 1 base, J lost 0 bases, and 7 bases lay in between. The CDR3 consists of 15 residues. The CDR3 loop reads CATSRVQGSNQPQHF. CDR3 DNA: TGTGCCACCAGCAGAGTTCAGGGTAGCAATCAGCCCCAGCATTTT. The full variable domain, with the rest looked up from reference TRBV15 and TRBJ1-5, is DAMVIQNPRYQVTQFGKPVTLSCSQTLNHNVMYWYQQKSSQAPKLLFHYYDKDFNNEADTPDNFQSRRPNTSFCFLDIRSPGLGDTAMYLCATSRVQGSNQPQHFGDGTRLSIL.

The rearrangement joins TRBV10-3 to TRBJ2-7, with D perhaps given as TRBD1 or TRBD2 (5 bases each). The assigned J gene may be wrong: the sequence end matches TRBJ2-4 better. There are 18 residues in the CDR3. The V gene's germline CDR1 is ENHRY and CDR2 SYGVKD. The CDR3 spells CAISESLLTSGVGDIQYF. The CDR3 DNA reads TGTGCCATCAGTGAGTCGCTGTTAACTTCAGGCGTGGGGGACATTCAGTACTTC.

The chain links TRBV24-1 to TRBJ2-1; D is undetermined. This CDR3 contains 14 residues. Germline V CDR1 and CDR2: KGHDR, SFDVKD. V was pared by 4 bases and J by 12 bases, with 18 bases between. For the CDR3, the DNA is TGTGCCACCAGTGACGACCGGGTTCCCGAAGGGCAGTTCTTC. Protein: CATSDDRVPEGQFF.

The J gene is TRBJ1-6, the V gene TRBV7-8; no reliable D call. V lost 2 bases and J 5 bases, leaving 10 bases between the germline ends. CDR1 is SGHVS and CDR2 is FQNEAQ in the germline V gene. The CDR3 has 15 amino acids. CDR3 nucleotides: TGTGCCAGCAGCTTACTGGCTGTAAATAATTCACCCCTCCACTTT. Residues: CASSLLAVNNSPLHF.

This chain uses TRBV7-2 with TRBJ1-1; D gene ambiguous. The CDR3 has 13 amino acids. CDR1 and CDR2 from the germline V gene are SGHTA and FQGNSA. V shed 4 bases and J shed 2 bases, with 8 bases lying between them. For the CDR3, the DNA is TGTGCCAGCAGCTCACAGACAAACACTGAAGCTTTCTTT. This sequence encodes CASSSQTNTEAFF.

Remarks on this clonotype: A read error may account for a junction end that differs from germline. The V call is TRBV3-1, the J call TRBJ1-2; perhaps TRBD1 as D (6 bases). CDR1 and CDR2 from the germline V gene are LGHDT and YNNKEL (reference sequence). The CDR3 loop spans 15 amino acids. As DNA, the CDR3 is TGTGCCAGCAGCCCCTGGAGGACAGAAGTCTATGGTTACACCTTC. It yields the protein CASSPWRTEVYGYTF.

This clonotype has a handful of counts. V gene TRBV4-1 combines with J gene TRBJ1-2, with D perhaps TRBD1 (5 bases). Germline CDR1 is MGHRA and CDR2 is YSYEKL. This CDR3 contains 15 residues. The germline V and J ends were trimmed by 5 bases and 2 bases, with 15 bases remaining between them. CDR3 coding DNA: TGCGCCAGCAGCTATCCGGGACGGAAGAACTATGGCTACACCTTC. This codes for CASSYPGRKNYGYTF.

This chain uses TRBV15 with TRBJ2-4, with TRBD2 identical over 10 bases. The J call could be wrong; TRBJ2-7 is a better fit for the DNA end. Germline CDR1 is LNHNV and CDR2 is YYDKDF (reference sequence). The CDR3 spans 17 residues. CDR3 in DNA: TGTGCCACCAGCAGAGATGGGATAGCGGGGGGACTTGGCGAGCAGTACTTC. Translating gives CATSRDGIAGGLGEQYF.

This chain uses TRBV4-1 with TRBJ2-3, with D unclear. CDR1 and CDR2 (germline): MGHRA, YSYEKL. Trimming removed 2 bases from V and 6 bases from J, with 9 bases in between. The CDR3 length is 13 residues. CDR3 loop: CASSQYLRDTQYF. CDR3 nucleotide sequence: TGCGCCAGCAGCCAATACCTACGGGATACGCAGTATTTT.

The sample holds a few counts of this clonotype. The chain employs TRBV29-1 and TRBJ2-7; 11 bases fit TRBD1. Trimming removed 6 bases from V and 3 bases from J; junction bases left unmatched: 10. Germline V gene lookup returns CDR1 SQVTM and CDR2 ANQGSEA. CDR3 size: 15 residues. The CDR3 DNA follows: TGCAGCGTCCTAGCTCCGGGACAGGGGGGCTACGAGCAGTACTTC. It encodes CSVLAPGQGGYEQYF.

For this clonotype: Relative to the germline gene, one junction end is altered; a read error may explain this. V and J are TRBV5-1 and TRBJ2-7, with D unclear. This CDR3 contains 12 residues. CDR1 and CDR2 (germline): SGHRS, YFSETQ. Written as DNA, the CDR3 is TGCGTCAGCAGCTTGGAGTCCTACGAGCAGTACTTC. It specifies CVSSLESYEQYF. The variable domain in full, completed from reference TRBV5-1 and TRBJ2-7, reads KAGVTQTPRYLIKTRGQQVTLSCSPISGHRSVSWYQQTPGQGLQFLFEYFSETQRNKGNFPGRFSGRQFSNSRSEMNVSTLELGDSALYLCVSSLESYEQYFGPGTRLTVT.

The J gene is TRBJ2-7, the V gene TRBV15, with 9 bases that match TRBD2. CDR1 and CDR2 from the germline V gene are LNHNV and YYDKDF (reference sequence). This CDR3 is built from 16 residues. The trim removed 0 bases at V and 3 bases at J, leaving 6 bases unmatched. The CDR3 here is CATSRDPTAGGYEQYF. The CDR3 DNA follows: TGTGCCACCAGCAGAGATCCGACAGCGGGGGGCTACGAGCAGTACTTC.

The chain joins TRBV5-1 to TRBJ2-1; 12 positions agree with TRBD2. The V and J ends lost 0 bases and 10 bases, in that order; junction bases with no gene match: 5. CDR3 length: 15 residues. Germline CDR1 reads SGHRS; CDR2 reads YFSETQ. The CDR3 is CASSLVTSGGEEQFF. For the CDR3, the DNA is TGCGCCAGCAGCTTGGTGACTAGCGGGGGAGAAGAGCAGTTCTTC.

This clonotype has only a few counts. The chain recombines TRBV9 with TRBJ2-7; tentative D call: TRBD2 (6 bases). There are 17 residues in the CDR3. CDR1 and CDR2 (germline): SGDLS, YYNGEE. The ends were cut back, 2 bases at V and 0 bases at J, with 18 bases in the middle. CDR3 in amino acids: CASSVGPTTRSSYEQYF. Written as DNA, the CDR3 is TGTGCCAGCAGCGTCGGCCCCACGACTAGGAGCTCCTACGAGCAGTACTTC.

DNA of the CDR3: TGTGCCAGCAGCGGCGGGGCGCGAGGGGAGGGCACAGATACGCAGTATTTT. It yields the protein CASSGGARGEGTDTQYF. The rearrangement joins TRBV11-2 to TRBJ2-3; the D gene is possibly TRBD2 (6 bases). V dropped 5 bases and J dropped 1 base, with 19 bases sitting between them. This CDR3 comprises 17 residues. Per the germline V gene, CDR1 is SGHAT and CDR2 is FQNNGV.

The chain joins TRBV24-1 to TRBJ2-7; D gene uncertain. The DNA end lines up better with TRBJ2-5; the J call may be wrong. Germline CDR1 is KGHDR and CDR2 is SFDVKD. CDR3 length equals 13 residues. CDR3 coding DNA: TGTGCCACCAGTGATACCCTCATAGAGACCCAGTACTTC. The encoded protein is CATSDTLIETQYF.

Only one count was recorded for this clonotype. The J gene is TRBJ2-7, the V gene TRBV27, with 7 bases lining up with TRBD1. Germline lookup yields CDR1 MNHEY and CDR2 SMNVEV (reference sequence). The trim removed 2 bases at V and 3 bases at J, leaving 7 bases unmatched. This CDR3 is 15 amino acids long. The chain's CDR3 is CASSLGRGSGYEQYF. CDR3 DNA sequence: TGTGCCAGCAGTTTAGGCAGGGGGTCGGGCTACGAGCAGTACTTC.

The chain uses TRBV27 and TRBJ1-1, with no clear D. V lost 5 bases, J lost 5 bases, and 12 bases lay in between. The CDR3 is 13 amino acids. Germline V gene data show CDR1 as MNHEY and CDR2 as SMNVEV (reference sequence). The CDR3 DNA reads TGTGCCAGCAGTCTACCCCCGGGGACTGAAGCTTTCTTT. It encodes CASSLPPGTEAFF.

V and J are TRBV7-2 and TRBJ2-7, with TRBD1 as a possible D gene (6 bases). Between the trimmed V and J ends, which lost 4 bases and 2 bases, there was a span of 12 bases. This CDR3 region has 14 residues. Germline V CDR1 and CDR2: SGHTA, FQGNSA. In DNA form, the CDR3 reads TGTGCCAGCAGCTCAACGACAGGAGCCTACGAGCAGTACTTC. Translated: CASSSTTGAYEQYF. Full variable domain (remainder filled in from reference TRBV7-2 and TRBJ2-7): GAGVSQSPSNKVTEKGKDVELRCDPISGHTALYWYRQSLGQGLEFLIYFQGNSAPDKSGLPSDRFSAERTGGSVSTLTIQRTQQEDSAVYLCASSSTTGAYEQYFGPGTRLTVT.

The rearrangement links TRBV20-1 to TRBJ2-7, with 9 bases matching TRBD2. Judging by the DNA end, TRBJ2-5 fits better; the J call may be wrong. The germline gives CDR1 DFQATT, CDR2 SNEGSKA (reference sequence). CDR3 size: 15 residues. Here the CDR3 DNA reads TGCAGTGCTCATTCCGCGGGGGGGCCCGTTCAGACCCAGTACTTC. As protein: CSAHSAGGPVQTQYF.

This chain connects TRBV20-1 to TRBJ2-3; 15 nucleotides align to TRBD2. Germline V gene sequence: CDR1 DFQATT, CDR2 SNEGSKA (reference sequence). J gave up 2 bases and V 1 base, and 7 bases lay outside the gene matches. The CDR3 consists of 18 residues. The CDR3 loop reads CSARAGLAGGPNTDTQYF. Here the CDR3 DNA reads TGCAGTGCTAGAGCAGGACTAGCGGGGGGGCCAAACACAGATACGCAGTATTTT.

The rearrangement joins TRBV3-1 to TRBJ2-7; perhaps TRBD2 as D (6 bases). Germline values: CDR1 LGHDT, CDR2 YNNKEL (reference sequence). V lost 0 bases to trimming and J lost 2 bases, with 14 bases between them. CDR3 length equals 16 residues. This chain's CDR3 is CASSQDNHRGTYEQYF. The CDR3 region has the DNA TGTGCCAGCAGCCAAGATAACCATCGGGGGACCTACGAGCAGTACTTC.